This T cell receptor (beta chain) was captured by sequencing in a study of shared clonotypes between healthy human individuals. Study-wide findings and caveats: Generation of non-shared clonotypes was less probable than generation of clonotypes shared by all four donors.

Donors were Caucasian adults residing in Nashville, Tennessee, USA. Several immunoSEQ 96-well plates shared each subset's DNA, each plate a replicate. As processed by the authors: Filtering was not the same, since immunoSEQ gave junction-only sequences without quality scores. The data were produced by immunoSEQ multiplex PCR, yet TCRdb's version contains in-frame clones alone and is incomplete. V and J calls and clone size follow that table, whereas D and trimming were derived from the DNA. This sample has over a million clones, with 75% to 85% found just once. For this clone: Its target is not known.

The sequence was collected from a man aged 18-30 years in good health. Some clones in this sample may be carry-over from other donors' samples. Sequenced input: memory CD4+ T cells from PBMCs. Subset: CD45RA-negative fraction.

CDR3 loop: CASSLGSGGNEKLFF. CDR3 DNA sequence: TGTGCCAGCAGCTTAGGCTCGGGCGGGAATGAAAAACTGTTTTTT. V usage is TRBV7-2 and J usage is TRBJ1-4; the D is unclear. Trimming removed 1 base from V and 5 bases from J, with 11 bases in between. CDR1 is SGHTA, CDR2 FQGNSA, per germline. The CDR3 runs 15 residues.